This record concerns one T cell receptor (beta chain) sequence. What it binds is unknown. This sample stems from a study of T cells after yellow fever vaccination. Looking at the study overall: Fractions containing few cells were prepared with SMART-Seq v4 Ultra Low Input. Study results and limitations: Post-booster repertoires contained most primary-vaccination clones again (roughly 95% CD4, 85% to 90% CD8). Abundant clonotypes (contaminants from the bulk population) could be present in FACS-sorted repertoires. A weaker but faster secondary response was observed, peaking on day 5 versus 15.

In TCRdb, the 5' RACE reads were re-called with MiXCR into one record per CDR3 protein. The data contain 360,000 or so distinct CDR3 sequences, 11% of them singletons. Germline CDR1 and CDR2: SGHNT and YYREEE (reference sequence). This CDR3 comprises 15 residues. Trimming took 0 bases from V and 9 from J; bases not matched to a gene: 1. V gene TRBV5-4 combines with J gene TRBJ2-1; 15 bases are shared with TRBD2. The sequence derives from a man younger than 30 who received the YFV17D yellow fever vaccine. The sample here was PBMCs, taken on the day of the first yellow fever vaccination. CDR3 sequence: CASSLGTSGGVEQFF. The CDR3, as DNA: TGTGCCAGCAGCTTGGGGACTAGCGGGGGGGTTGAGCAGTTCTTC.